Listed here is a single TCR beta chain. A read error is possible here, since a much larger clone lies one base away. Other nucleotide sequences in the sample specify the same CDR3. This specimen belongs to a study of shared clonotypes between healthy human individuals. This CDR3 comprises 11 residues. V was pared by 4 bases and J by 5 bases, with 6 bases between. Germline assignment: CDR1 SGDLS and CDR2 YYNGEE. As defined, naive CD8 cells were CD45RO-negative and positively selected for CCR7, with terminally differentiated effector memory CD45RA+ cells excluded. Repertoires were generated with immunoSEQ multiplex PCR, while TCRdb's copy carries only in-frame clones and drops some. This sample carries just over 2,000,000 clones, around 96% of them seen once, and the ten largest clones take more than 0.95%.

Sequenced input: naive CD8+ T cells sorted from blood. The TCR sequence derives from a man aged 18 to 30 in good health. The rearrangement uses TRBV9 and TRBJ2-5; D is uncertain. The CDR3 region has the DNA TGTGCCAGCAGCTTGGGGGAGACCCAGTACTTC. It specifies CASSLGETQYF.